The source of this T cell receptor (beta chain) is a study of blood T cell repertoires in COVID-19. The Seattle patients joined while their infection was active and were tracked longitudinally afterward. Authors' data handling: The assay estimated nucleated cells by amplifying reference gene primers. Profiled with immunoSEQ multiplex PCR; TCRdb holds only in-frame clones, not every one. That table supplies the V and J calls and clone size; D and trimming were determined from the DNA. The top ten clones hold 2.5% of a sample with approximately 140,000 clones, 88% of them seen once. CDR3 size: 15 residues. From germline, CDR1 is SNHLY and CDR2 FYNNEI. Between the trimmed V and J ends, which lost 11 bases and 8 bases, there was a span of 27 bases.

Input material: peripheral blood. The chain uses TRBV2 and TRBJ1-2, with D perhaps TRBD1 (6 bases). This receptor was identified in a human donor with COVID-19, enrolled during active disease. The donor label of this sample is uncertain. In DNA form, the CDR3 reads TGTGCCCGCCGGGGGGGGCGGGGGGCGGCGGGCGGCTACACCTTC. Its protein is CARRGGRGAAGGYTF.